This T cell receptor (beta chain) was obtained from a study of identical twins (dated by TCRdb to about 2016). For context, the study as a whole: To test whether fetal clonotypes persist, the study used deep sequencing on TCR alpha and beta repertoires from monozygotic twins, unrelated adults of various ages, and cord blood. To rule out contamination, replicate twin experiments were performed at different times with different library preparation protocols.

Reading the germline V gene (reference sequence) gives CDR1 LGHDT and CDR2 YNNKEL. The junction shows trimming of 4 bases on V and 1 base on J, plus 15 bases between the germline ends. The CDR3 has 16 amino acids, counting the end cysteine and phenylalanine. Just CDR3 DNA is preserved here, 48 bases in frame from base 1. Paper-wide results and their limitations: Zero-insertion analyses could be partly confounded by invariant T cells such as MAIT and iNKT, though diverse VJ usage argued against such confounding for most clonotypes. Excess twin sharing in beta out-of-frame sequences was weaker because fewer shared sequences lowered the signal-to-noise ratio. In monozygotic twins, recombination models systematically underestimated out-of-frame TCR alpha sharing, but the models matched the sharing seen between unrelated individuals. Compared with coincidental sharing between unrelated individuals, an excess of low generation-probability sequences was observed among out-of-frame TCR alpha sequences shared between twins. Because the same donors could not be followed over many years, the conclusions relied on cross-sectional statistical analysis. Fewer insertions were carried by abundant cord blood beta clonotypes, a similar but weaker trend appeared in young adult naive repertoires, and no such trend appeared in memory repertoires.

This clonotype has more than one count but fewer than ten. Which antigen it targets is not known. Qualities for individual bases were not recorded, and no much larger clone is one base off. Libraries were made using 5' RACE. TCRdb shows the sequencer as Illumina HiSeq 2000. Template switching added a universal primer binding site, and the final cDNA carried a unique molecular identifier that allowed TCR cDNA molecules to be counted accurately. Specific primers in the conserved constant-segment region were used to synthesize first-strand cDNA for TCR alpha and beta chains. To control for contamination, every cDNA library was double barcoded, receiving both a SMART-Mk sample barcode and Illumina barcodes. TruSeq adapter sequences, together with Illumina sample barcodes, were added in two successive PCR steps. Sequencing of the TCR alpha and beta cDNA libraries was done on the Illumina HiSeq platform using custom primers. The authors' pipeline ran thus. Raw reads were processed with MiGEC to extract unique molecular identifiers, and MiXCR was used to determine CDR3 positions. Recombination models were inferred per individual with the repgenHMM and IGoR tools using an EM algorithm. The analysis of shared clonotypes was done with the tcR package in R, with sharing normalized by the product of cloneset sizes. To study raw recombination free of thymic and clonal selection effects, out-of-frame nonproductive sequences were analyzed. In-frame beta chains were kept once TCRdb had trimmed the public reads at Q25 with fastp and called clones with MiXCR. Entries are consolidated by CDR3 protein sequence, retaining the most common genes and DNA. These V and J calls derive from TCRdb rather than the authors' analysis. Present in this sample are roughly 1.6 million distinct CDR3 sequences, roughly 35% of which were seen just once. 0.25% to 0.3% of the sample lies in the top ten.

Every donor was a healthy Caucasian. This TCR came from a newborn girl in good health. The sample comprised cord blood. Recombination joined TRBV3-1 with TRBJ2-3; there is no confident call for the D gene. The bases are TGTGCCAGCAGCCTCGGGTCTGAGCTACGCACAGATACGCAGTATTTT. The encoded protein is CASSLGSELRTDTQYF.